The following is a T cell receptor (beta chain) sequence with its context. J was trimmed by 4 bases and V by 6 bases; bases with no gene match: 13. This CDR3 is 16 amino acids long. CDR1 is MNHEY and CDR2 is SMNVEV in the germline V gene (reference sequence). These data belong to a study of blood T cell repertoires in COVID-19. The table came from immunoSEQ multiplex PCR; TCRdb's copy has only in-frame clones and leaves some out. The table records 150,000 to 250,000 clones, 80% to 90% of them present only once. The sample consisted of PBMCs or T cells enriched from blood (not recorded which). The TCR originated in a middle-aged man who had recovered from COVID-19. The V gene is TRBV27, the J gene TRBJ2-7, with 9 bases fitting TRBD2. Here the CDR3 DNA reads TGTGCCAGCAGCTCTACCGGAGCGGGAGGCGGGTACGAGCAGTACTTC. It translates to CASSSTGAGGGYEQYF.